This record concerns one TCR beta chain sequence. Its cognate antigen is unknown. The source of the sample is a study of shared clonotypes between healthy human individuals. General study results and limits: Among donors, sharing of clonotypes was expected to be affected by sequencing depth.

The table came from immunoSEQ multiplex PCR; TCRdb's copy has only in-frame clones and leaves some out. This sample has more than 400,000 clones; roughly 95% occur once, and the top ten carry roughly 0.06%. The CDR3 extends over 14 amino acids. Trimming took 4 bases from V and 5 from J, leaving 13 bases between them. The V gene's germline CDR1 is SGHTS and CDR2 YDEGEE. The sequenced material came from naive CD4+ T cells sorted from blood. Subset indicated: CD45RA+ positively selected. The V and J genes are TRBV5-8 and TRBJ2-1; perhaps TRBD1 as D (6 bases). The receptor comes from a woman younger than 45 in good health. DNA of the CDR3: TGTGCCAGCAGCCGCAGGGACACTAACAATGAGCAGTTCTTC. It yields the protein CASSRRDTNNEQFF.